This T cell receptor beta chain was found in a study of beta chain features in type 1 diabetes. Study-wide findings and caveats: In the patient group, naive, central memory and Treg TCRB repertoires seemed more alike than in the healthy donor group.

The isolated RNA, all of it, was reverse transcribed, so expressed TCRB transcripts were what got sequenced. Several million reads per sample on average were obtained from naive, central memory and regulatory T cell samples. Sequenced by immunoSEQ multiplex PCR; TCRdb stores in-frame clones only, minus some. Among hundreds of thousands of clones, more than 65% were seen once, and the ten largest hold around 0.057%. This clone has only a few counts. Its target is not known. The germline CDR1 and CDR2 sequences are SGHNT and YYREEE (reference sequence). V was clipped by 4 bases and J by 0 bases, with 17 bases between them. The CDR3 totals 17 residues.

The TCR sequence derives from a man aged 25 to 45 in good health. The chain recombines TRBV5-4 with TRBJ2-4, with D possibly matching TRBD1 (5 bases). The sequenced sample consisted of naive CD4+ T cells from blood. This chain's CDR3 is CASSTQIDRLAKNIQYF. The CDR3 bases are TGTGCCAGCAGCACCCAAATCGACAGACTAGCCAAAAACATTCAGTACTTC.